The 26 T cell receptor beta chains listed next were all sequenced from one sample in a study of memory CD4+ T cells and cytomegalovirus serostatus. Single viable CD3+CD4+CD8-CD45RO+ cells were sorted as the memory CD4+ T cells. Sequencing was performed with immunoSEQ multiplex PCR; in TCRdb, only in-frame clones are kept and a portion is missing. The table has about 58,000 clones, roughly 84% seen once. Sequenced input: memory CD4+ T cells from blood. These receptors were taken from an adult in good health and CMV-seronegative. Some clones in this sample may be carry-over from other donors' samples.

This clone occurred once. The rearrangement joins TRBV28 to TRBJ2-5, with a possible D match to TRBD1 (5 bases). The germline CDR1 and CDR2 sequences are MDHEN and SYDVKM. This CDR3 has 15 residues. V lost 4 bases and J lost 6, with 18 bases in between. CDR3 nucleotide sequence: TGTGCCAGCAGTTGGGCCAGGCAGGGTGGGAAGACCCAGTACTTC. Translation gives CASSWARQGGKTQYF.

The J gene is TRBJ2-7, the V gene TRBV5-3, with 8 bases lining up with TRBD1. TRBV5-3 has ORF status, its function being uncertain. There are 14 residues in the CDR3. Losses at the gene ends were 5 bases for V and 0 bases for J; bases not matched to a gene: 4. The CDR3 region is CARSPDRVSYEQYF. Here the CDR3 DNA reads TGTGCCAGAAGTCCGGACAGGGTCTCCTACGAGCAGTACTTC.

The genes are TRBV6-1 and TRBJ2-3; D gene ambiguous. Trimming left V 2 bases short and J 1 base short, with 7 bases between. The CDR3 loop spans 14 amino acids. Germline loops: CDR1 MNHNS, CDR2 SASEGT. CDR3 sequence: CASSEHQGTDTQYF. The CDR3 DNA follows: TGTGCCAGCAGTGAACATCAGGGCACAGATACGCAGTATTTT.

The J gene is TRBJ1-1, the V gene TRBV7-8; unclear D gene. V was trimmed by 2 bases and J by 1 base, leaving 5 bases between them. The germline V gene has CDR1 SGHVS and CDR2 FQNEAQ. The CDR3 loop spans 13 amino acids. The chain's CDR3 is CASSLTRNTEAFF. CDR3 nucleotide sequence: TGTGCCAGCAGCTTAACAAGGAACACTGAAGCTTTCTTT.

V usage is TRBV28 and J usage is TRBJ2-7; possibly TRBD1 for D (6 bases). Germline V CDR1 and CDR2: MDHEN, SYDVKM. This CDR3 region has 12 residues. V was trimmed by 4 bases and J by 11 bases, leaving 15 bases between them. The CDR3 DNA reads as TGTGCCAGCAGTTCCAACAGGGTTGGAAAGTACTTC. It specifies CASSSNRVGKYF. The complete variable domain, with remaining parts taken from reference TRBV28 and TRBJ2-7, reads DVKVTQSSRYLVKRTGEKVFLECVQDMDHENMFWYRQDPGLGLRLIYFSYDVKMKEKGDIPEGYSVSREKKERFSLILESASTNQTSMYLCASSSNRVGKYFGPGTRLTVT.

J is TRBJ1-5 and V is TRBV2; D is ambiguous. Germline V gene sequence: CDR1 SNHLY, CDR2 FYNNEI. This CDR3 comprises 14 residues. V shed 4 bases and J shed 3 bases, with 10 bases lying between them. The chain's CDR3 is CASSARDYNQPQHF. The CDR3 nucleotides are TGTGCCAGCAGTGCCAGAGATTACAATCAGCCCCAGCATTTT.

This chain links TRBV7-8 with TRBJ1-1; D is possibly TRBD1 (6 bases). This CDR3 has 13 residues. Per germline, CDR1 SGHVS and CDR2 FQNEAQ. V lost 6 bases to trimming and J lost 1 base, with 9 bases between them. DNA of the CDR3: TGTGCCAGCAGTCAGGACAGGAACACTGAAGCTTTCTTT. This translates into CASSQDRNTEAFF.

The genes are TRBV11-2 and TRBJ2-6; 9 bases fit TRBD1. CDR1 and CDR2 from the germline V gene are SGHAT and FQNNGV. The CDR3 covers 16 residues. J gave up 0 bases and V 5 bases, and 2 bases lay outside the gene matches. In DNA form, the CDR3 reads TGTGCCAGCAGCGGGACAGGGCCCTCTGGGGCCAACGTCCTGACTTTC. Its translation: CASSGTGPSGANVLTF.

CDR3 nucleotides: TGTGCCAGCAGTTTATCGTCAGGGAACGTCAATCAGCCCCAGCATTTT. Amino acids: CASSLSSGNVNQPQHF. The gene calls are TRBV27 and TRBJ1-5; D may be TRBD1 (5 bases). The V end lost 0 bases, the J end lost 3 bases, and 12 bases lay between the germline ends. The CDR3 length is 16 residues. The V gene's germline CDR1 is MNHEY and CDR2 SMNVEV (reference sequence).

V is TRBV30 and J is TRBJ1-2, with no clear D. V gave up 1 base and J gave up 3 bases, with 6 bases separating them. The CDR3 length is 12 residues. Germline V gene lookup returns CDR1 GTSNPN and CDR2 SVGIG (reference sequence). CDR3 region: CAWSGQYYGYTF. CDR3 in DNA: TGTGCCTGGAGTGGGCAGTACTATGGCTACACCTTC.

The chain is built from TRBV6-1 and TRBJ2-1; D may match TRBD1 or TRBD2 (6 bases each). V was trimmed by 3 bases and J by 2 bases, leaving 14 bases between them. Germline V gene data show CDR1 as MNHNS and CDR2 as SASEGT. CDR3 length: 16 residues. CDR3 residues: CASSERGAGTYNEQFF. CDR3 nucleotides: TGTGCCAGCAGTGAGAGGGGGGCAGGTACCTACAATGAGCAGTTCTTC.

As DNA, the CDR3 is TGCGCCAGCAGCCAAGAGGCAGGGGAAGGCTACGAGCAGTACTTC. Translation gives CASSQEAGEGYEQYF. The J gene is TRBJ2-7, the V gene TRBV4-3, with D perhaps TRBD1 (6 bases). Per the germline V gene, CDR1 is LGHNA and CDR2 is YSLEER. The CDR3 consists of 15 residues. The V gene lost 0 bases and the J gene lost 3 bases, with 12 bases spanning the gap.

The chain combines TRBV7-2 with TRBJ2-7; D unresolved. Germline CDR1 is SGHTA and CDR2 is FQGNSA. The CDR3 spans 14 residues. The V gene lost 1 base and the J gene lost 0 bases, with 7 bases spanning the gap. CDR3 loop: CASSLGALSYEQYF. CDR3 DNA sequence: TGTGCCAGCAGCTTAGGCGCACTCTCCTACGAGCAGTACTTC.

In DNA form, the CDR3 reads TGTGCCAGCAGCGGGGACAGACAATTCACCGGGGAGCTGTTTTTT. It is translated as CASSGDRQFTGELFF. The rearrangement uses TRBV5-4 and TRBJ2-2; 7 bases are shared with TRBD1. The CDR3 is 15 amino acids. Trimming took 4 bases from V and 4 from J; bases not matched to a gene: 7. Germline CDR1 and CDR2: SGHNT and YYREEE (reference sequence).

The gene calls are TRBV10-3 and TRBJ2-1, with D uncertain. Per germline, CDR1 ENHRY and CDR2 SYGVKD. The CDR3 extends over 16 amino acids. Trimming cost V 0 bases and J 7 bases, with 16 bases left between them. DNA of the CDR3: TGTGCCATCAGTGAGTCCGAGAGTGGGTTTGGAAATGAGCAGTTCTTC. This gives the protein CAISESESGFGNEQFF.

CDR3 loop: CASRRGQGTNYGYTF. In nucleotides, the CDR3 is TGTGCCAGCAGGAGGGGACAGGGGACTAACTATGGCTACACCTTC. This chain links TRBV2 with TRBJ1-2, with TRBD1 matching over 10 bases. The CDR3 spans 15 residues. V trimming: 6 bases; J trimming: 0 bases; junction bases outside the gene matches: 4. Germline CDR1 SNHLY, CDR2 FYNNEI.

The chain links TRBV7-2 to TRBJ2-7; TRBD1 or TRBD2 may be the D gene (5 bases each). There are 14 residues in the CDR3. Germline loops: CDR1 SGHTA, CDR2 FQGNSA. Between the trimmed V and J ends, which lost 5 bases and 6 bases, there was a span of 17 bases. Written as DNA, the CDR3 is TGTGCCAGCAGCCCGGGGCCGCACCCCTCCGAGCAGTACTTC. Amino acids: CASSPGPHPSEQYF. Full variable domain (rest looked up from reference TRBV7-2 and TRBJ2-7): GAGVSQSPSNKVTEKGKDVELRCDPISGHTALYWYRQSLGQGLEFLIYFQGNSAPDKSGLPSDRFSAERTGGSVSTLTIQRTQQEDSAVYLCASSPGPHPSEQYFGPGTRLTVT.

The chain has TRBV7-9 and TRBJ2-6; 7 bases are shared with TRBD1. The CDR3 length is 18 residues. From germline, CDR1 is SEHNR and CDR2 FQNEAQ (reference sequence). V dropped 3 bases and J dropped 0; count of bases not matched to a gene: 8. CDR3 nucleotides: TGTGCCAGCAGCTTGTGGACAGGCCTTAGCTCTGGGGCCAACGTCCTGACTTTC. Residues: CASSLWTGLSSGANVLTF. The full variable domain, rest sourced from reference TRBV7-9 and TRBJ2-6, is DTGVSQNPRHKITKRGQNVTFRCDPISEHNRLYWYRQTLGQGPEFLTYFQNEAQLEKSRLLSDRFSAERPKGSFSTLEIQRTEQGDSAMYLCASSLWTGLSSGANVLTFGAGSRLTVL.

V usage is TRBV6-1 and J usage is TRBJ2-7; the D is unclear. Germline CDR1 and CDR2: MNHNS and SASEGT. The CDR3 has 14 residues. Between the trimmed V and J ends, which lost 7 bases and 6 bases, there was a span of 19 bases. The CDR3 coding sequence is TGTGCCAGCACTTCGGAGCGTGAACGCAGCGAGCAGTACTTC. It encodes CASTSERERSEQYF.

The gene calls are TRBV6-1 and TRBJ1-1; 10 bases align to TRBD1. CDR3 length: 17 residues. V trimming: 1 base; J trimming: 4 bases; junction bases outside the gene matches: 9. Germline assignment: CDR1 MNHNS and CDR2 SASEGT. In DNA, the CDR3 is TGTGCCAGCAGTGAAGGGTGGGTTGGGACAGGGGTCACTGAAGCTTTCTTT. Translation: CASSEGWVGTGVTEAFF.

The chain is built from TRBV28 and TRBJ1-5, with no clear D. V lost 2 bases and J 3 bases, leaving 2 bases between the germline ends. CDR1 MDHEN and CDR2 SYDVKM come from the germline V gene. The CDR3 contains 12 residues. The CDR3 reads CASSLNNQPQHF. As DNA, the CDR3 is TGTGCCAGCAGTTTAAACAATCAGCCCCAGCATTTT.

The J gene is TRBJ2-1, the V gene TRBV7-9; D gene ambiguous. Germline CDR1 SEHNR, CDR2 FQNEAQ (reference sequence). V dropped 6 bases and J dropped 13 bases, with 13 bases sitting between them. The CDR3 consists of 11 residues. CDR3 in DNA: TGTGCCAGCAGGGTTAGAGAAAGACAGTTCTTC. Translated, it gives CASRVRERQFF.

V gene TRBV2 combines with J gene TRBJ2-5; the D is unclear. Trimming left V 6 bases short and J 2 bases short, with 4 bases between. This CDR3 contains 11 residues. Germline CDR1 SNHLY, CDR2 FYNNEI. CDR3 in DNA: TGTGCCAGCAGACAGCAAGAGACCCAGTACTTC. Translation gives CASRQQETQYF.

The CDR3 loop reads CSVREETQYF. The CDR3 coding sequence is TGCAGCGTCAGGGAAGAGACCCAGTACTTC. The chain recombines TRBV29-1 with TRBJ2-5, with TRBD1 as a possible D gene (5 bases). V dropped 6 bases and J dropped 3 bases, with 5 bases sitting between them. The germline V gene encodes CDR1 SQVTM and CDR2 ANQGSEA. The CDR3 extends over 10 amino acids. Drawing the rest from reference TRBV29-1 and TRBJ2-5, the complete variable domain is SAVISQKPSRDICQRGTSLTIQCQVDSQVTMMFWYRQQPGQSLTLIATANQGSEATYESGFVIDKFPISRPNLTFSTLTVSNMSPEDSSIYLCSVREETQYFGPGTRLLVL.

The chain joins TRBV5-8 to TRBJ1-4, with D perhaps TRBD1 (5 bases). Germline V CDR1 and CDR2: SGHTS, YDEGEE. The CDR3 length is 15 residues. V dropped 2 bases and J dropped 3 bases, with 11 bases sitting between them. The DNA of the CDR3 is TGTGCCAGCAGCTTTTTGGGGACGGCTAATGAAAAACTGTTTTTT. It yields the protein CASSFLGTANEKLFF.

The CDR3 region is CASRPLDRRETQYF. Here the CDR3 DNA reads TGTGCCAGCCGGCCCCTCGACCGTAGGGAGACCCAGTACTTC. The chain combines TRBV28 with TRBJ2-5, with no clear D. The CDR3 contains 14 residues. Germline assignment: CDR1 MDHEN and CDR2 SYDVKM. Deletions cut 8 bases from V and 5 bases from J, with 18 bases between.